This T cell receptor (beta chain) came from a study of sequential checkpoint blockade in melanoma. As for the study in general: Maintenance nivolumab came after either treatment sequence. After nivolumab or ipilimumab alone, roughly 20 patients had week-13 rebiopsies. TCRbeta immunosequencing was performed on DNA from fewer than 95 pretreatment melanoma tumor samples.

The CDR3 covers 16 residues. CDR1 MDHEN and CDR2 SYDVKM come from the germline V gene. With 5 bases removed from V and 4 bases from J, the gap between germline ends came to 18 bases. Treatment here: randomized to nivolumab then ipilimumab (arm A) or the reverse (arm B). Libraries were prepared by immunoSEQ multiplex PCR; TCRdb keeps only in-frame clonotypes and omits some of them. The sample contains around 4,000 clones, 20% to 25% of which appear only once. The input for sequencing was tumor tissue (inferred from file names), taken from a patient given nivolumab and ipilimumab in sequence. The receptor's source is a human donor with melanoma. J is TRBJ2-1 and V is TRBV28; the D call may be TRBD1 or TRBD2 (6 bases each). The CDR3 region has the DNA TGTGCCAGCAGTCCACCAGTTGGGGGGCTATACAATGAGCAGTTCTTC. Translating gives CASSPPVGGLYNEQFF.